This is a list of T cell receptor beta chains from one sample in a study of blood T cells in healthy people across ages. TCRdb processed the 5' RACE reads anew with MiXCR; each CDR3 protein has one entry. The repertoire holds roughly 800,000 distinct CDR3 sequences, with 55% to 75% as singletons. The source material was blood. The receptors here all came from a man aged 30 to 45 in good health. CDR3s include the opening cysteine and the closing phenylalanine or tryptophan.

>TRBJ1-5|TRBV7-9
CASSLAGTKRDNQPQHF
>TRBJ2-1|TRBV4-3
CASSQDLTISGRESNEQFF
>NA|TRBV10-3
CAIRGGLASYEQYF
>TRBJ2-7|TRBV4-1
CASSQEGQYEQYF
>NA|TRBV28
CASSEPTGAGTQYF
>TRBJ2-7|TRBV6-2/TRBV6-3
CASSYRTGGDDEQYF
>TRBJ2-5|TRBV12-3/TRBV12-4
CASSRTRPGSQYF
>TRBJ2-3|TRBV28
CASSLTADTQYF
>TRBJ1-2|TRBV5-1
CASSSEYQGAFGYTF
>NA|TRBV4-2
CASSTGTEQYEQYF
>TRBJ2-3|TRBV5-1
CASSLAFGGGADTQYF
>TRBJ2-5|TRBV7-2
CASSFEGAGETQYF
>NA|TRBV6-1
CASRGTGYEQYF
>TRBJ2-3|TRBV7-2
CASRVSGATDTQYF
>TRBJ2-6|TRBV6-1
CASKGGTGSSGANALTF
>TRBJ2-7|TRBV4-3
CASSPSDTGGTYKQYF
>TRBJ1-5|TRBV6-2/TRBV6-3
CASSYGGFPINRINQPQHF
>TRBJ2-7|TRBV9
CASSPTEQHYEQYF
>TRBJ2-1|TRBV9
CASSARGGYEQFF
>TRBJ2-6|TRBV27
CASSFALWGPGANVLTF
>TRBJ1-1|TRBV20-1
CSAIDLNTEAFF
>TRBJ1-1|TRBV13
CASSLGRGYLTEAFF
>TRBJ2-3|TRBV4-3
CASSQETGSRPGIPTDTQYF
>TRBJ1-2|TRBV20-1
CSARSQGELAGYTF
>TRBJ2-7|TRBV20-1
CSARTTSGFYEQYF
>TRBJ2-3|TRBV29-1
CSGTDSSTDTQYF
>TRBJ2-3|TRBV29-1
CSVEPVSPDTQYF
>TRBJ2-1|TRBV7-2
CASSLVSGAIEYNEQFF
>TRBJ2-1|TRBV29-1
CSVETRRGNEQFF
>TRBJ2-1|TRBV6-6
CASSASGSGGSKQFF
>TRBJ2-5|TRBV20-1
CNARSPSGETQYF
>TRBJ2-7|TRBV5-1
CASSLDGTGFYEQYF
>TRBJ2-1|TRBV14
CASSHYTPRNEQFF
>TRBJ2-3|TRBV28
CASSPPTRDTQYF
>TRBJ2-7|TRBV20-1
CSAAYPDRGNEQYF
>TRBJ2-5|TRBV11-2
CASSPDSPRRETQYF
>TRBJ1-1|TRBV19
CASTFQGGGTEAFF
>NA|TRBV7-2
CASSWTAPYEQYF
>TRBJ1-6|TRBV10-3
CAISSSYNSPLHF
>TRBJ2-1|TRBV6-4
CASSDSAVNEQFF
>TRBJ2-6|TRBV7-3
CASSLSRLGAAGANVLTF
>TRBJ2-7|TRBV28
CASSLSPGTGGAEQYF
>TRBJ2-1|TRBV9
CASSPGLGLAGSYNEQFF
>TRBJ2-1|TRBV6-5
CASSPALRTGPDEQFF
>TRBJ1-2|TRBV10-3
CAIRIDRPPYGYTF
>TRBJ1-2|TRBV25-1
CASSEGGAGRYGYTF
>TRBJ1-2|TRBV20-1
CSALPSEGYTF
>TRBJ2-7|TRBV5-1
CASSVETGGGEQYF
>TRBJ1-2|TRBV10-3
CAISDMNYGYTF
>TRBJ1-2|TRBV6-6
CASRQGLDGYTF
>TRBJ2-5|TRBV25-1
CASSAADRRETQYF
>TRBJ1-6|TRBV5-5
CASSQRDRENSPLHF
>TRBJ2-2|TRBV4-2
CASKVEGLAANTGELFF
>TRBJ1-3|TRBV11-2
CASSPPAGRGNTIYF
>TRBJ2-4|TRBV7-9
CASSLPGLAENIQYF
>TRBJ2-7|TRBV20-1
CSARTPLGDRGLLLTYEQYF
>TRBJ2-7|TRBV20-1
CSATVGALNYEQYF
>TRBJ2-5|TRBV5-1
CASRDSMRETQYF
>TRBJ1-1|TRBV7-2
CASSLMRGIRNTEAFF